The clone carrying this T cell receptor (beta chain) was counted only a few times. This specimen comes from a study of beta chain features in type 1 diabetes. For the study at large: Age and gender were similar between patients and healthy donors, as were cell yields. Summed over all samples, the examined sorted cells came to more than 85 million.

Trimming took off 0 bases at V and 5 bases at J, with 1 base between the two ends. The CDR3 is 11 residues long. Germline assignment: CDR1 GTSNPN and CDR2 SVGIG (reference sequence). Purity of each sorted population was above 98%. Reverse transcribing all isolated RNA meant expressed TCRB transcripts were sequenced. Here immunoSEQ multiplex PCR was the method, and the copy in TCRdb shows in-frame clones only, minus some. The repertoire consists of under 300,000 clones, with less than 35% occurring once and the leading ten covering under 4.5%. The gene calls are TRBV30 and TRBJ2-2; the D is unclear. Sequencing used central memory CD4+ T cells from blood. This sequence was found in a man aged 30 to 45 in good health. The CDR3 protein is CAWSVTGELFF. The CDR3 DNA follows: TGTGCCTGGAGTGTTACCGGGGAGCTGTTTTTT. Drawing the rest from reference TRBV30 and TRBJ2-2, the complete variable domain is SQTIHQWPATLVQPVGSPLSLECTVEGTSNPNLYWYRQAAGRGLQLLFYSVGIGQISSEVPQNLSASRPQDRQFILSSKKLLLSDSGFYLCAWSVTGELFFGEGSRLTVL.